The clone carrying this T cell receptor beta chain was found a few times. Specified time point: after dendritic cell vaccination, including at tumor progression/relapse. Isocitrate dehydrogenase mutation was absent in all glioblastoma patients. This sample was taken from a study of glioma-infiltrating T cells after dendritic cell vaccination. Background on the study: Glioblastoma patients came from Phase I and II dendritic cell vaccination trials. The vaccine used monocyte-derived dendritic cells pulsed overnight with autologous tumor lysate.

Germline V gene lookup returns CDR1 SNHLY and CDR2 FYNNEI. The CDR3 has 13 amino acids. V was shortened by 11 bases and J by 2 bases, with 16 bases between the two germline ends. Primers: 60 V beta forward and 13 J beta reverse. TCRdb's copy holds only in-frame clones and misses some; the assay was immunoSEQ multiplex PCR. In the table there are 100,000 or so clones, approximately 84% of which are singletons. The chain links TRBV2 to TRBJ2-7; possibly TRBD2 for D (6 bases). The sequence was collected from a human donor with glioblastoma. This material consisted of blood, taken after dendritic cell vaccination. The chain's CDR3 is CAGHRDSTYEQYF. Here the CDR3 DNA reads TGTGCCGGGCACCGGGACTCGACCTACGAGCAGTACTTC.